This T cell receptor (beta chain) was obtained from a study of blood T cell repertoires in COVID-19. As for the study in general: Samples taken during acute and convalescent COVID-19 were collected in the United States, Italy and Spain. PBMCs, B-cell-depleted T cells, or T cells were the source of the cDNA or gDNA that made up the material.

How the authors handled the data: Cell counts per sample came from amplifying reference gene primers. Produced via immunoSEQ multiplex PCR; TCRdb's table is partial and in-frame only. V, J and clone size derive from that table, while D and trimming were established from the DNA sequence. The sample holds some 120,000 clones, more than 65% seen once. Trimming left V 2 bases short and J 6 bases short, with 12 bases between. CDR1 is SGDLS, CDR2 YYNGEE, per germline. The CDR3 has 14 amino acids. Sample: peripheral blood. The V gene is TRBV9, the J gene TRBJ1-3; D not certain. The receptor was isolated from an older woman with acute or convalescent COVID-19. Here the CDR3 DNA reads TGTGCCAGCAGCGTTTCGACGGGGTTAAACACCATATATTTT. Protein: CASSVSTGLNTIYF.